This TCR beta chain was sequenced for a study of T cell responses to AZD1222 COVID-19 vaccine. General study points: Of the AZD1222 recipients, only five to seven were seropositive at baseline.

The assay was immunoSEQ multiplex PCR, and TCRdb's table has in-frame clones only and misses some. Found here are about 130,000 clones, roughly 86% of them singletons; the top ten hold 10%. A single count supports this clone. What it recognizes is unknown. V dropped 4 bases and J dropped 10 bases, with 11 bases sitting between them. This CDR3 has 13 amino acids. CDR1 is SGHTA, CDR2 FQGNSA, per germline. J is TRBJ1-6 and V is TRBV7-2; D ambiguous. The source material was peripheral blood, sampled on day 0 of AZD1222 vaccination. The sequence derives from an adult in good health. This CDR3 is CASSSMMGSPLHF. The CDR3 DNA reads TGTGCCAGCAGCTCCATGATGGGGTCACCCCTCCACTTT.